The 4 T cell receptor beta chains listed next were all sequenced from one sample in a study of blood T cell repertoires in COVID-19. Clones were read by immunoSEQ multiplex PCR, and TCRdb kept only the in-frame ones, dropping some. The table has under 250,000 clones, 65% to 85% seen once. Sequences were obtained from peripheral blood. Receptors were obtained from a woman aged 60-75 years with acute or convalescent COVID-19.

The rearrangement links TRBV10-3 to TRBJ1-6, with 7 bases identical to TRBD1. Germline V lookup: CDR1 ENHRY, CDR2 SYGVKD. V lost 10 bases to trimming and J lost 9 bases; unmatched junction nucleotides: 12. This CDR3 region has 14 residues. Here the CDR3 reads CATTREGASSPLHF. Written as DNA, the CDR3 is TGTGCCACCACTCGTGAGGGGGCGAGTTCACCCCTCCACTTT.

This clone was detected many times. Other DNA sequences in the same sample also yield this CDR3. V is TRBV19 and J is TRBJ1-4; TRBD1 matches at 9 bases. Germline trimming cut 4 bases from V and 8 bases from J; bases unmatched to any gene: 5. From germline, CDR1 is LNHDA and CDR2 SQIVND (reference sequence). The CDR3 contains 14 residues. DNA of the CDR3: TGTGCCAGTAGTAAACAGGGGGCCGGGGAAAAACTGTTTTTT. Its translation is CASSKQGAGEKLFF.

This sequence joins TRBV3-1 (or the pseudogene TRBV3-2) and TRBJ1-3; D may be TRBD1 (6 bases). The germline gives CDR1 LGHDT, CDR2 YNNKEL (reference sequence). This CDR3 spans 15 amino acids. Trimming pared 3 bases from V and 0 bases from J, leaving 9 bases between. The CDR3 region is CASSHRQASGNTIYF. The CDR3 bases are TGTGCCAGCAGCCACCGACAGGCCTCTGGAAACACCATATATTTT.

The chain links TRBV5-4 to TRBJ1-2; TRBD1 aligns across 8 bases. The CDR3 loop spans 15 amino acids. V shed 4 bases and J 0 bases; nucleotides not matched to a gene: 5. From germline, CDR1 is SGHNT and CDR2 YYREEE (reference sequence). Here the CDR3 reads CASSPRTGSNYGYTF. CDR3 sequence (DNA): TGTGCCAGCAGCCCCCGGACAGGGTCTAACTATGGCTACACCTTC.